This entry features one T cell receptor beta chain sequence. It was during active infection that Seattle patients were enrolled and then longitudinally followed. In germline, CDR1 is KGHDR, CDR2 SFDVKD. The V end lost 5 bases, the J end lost 0 bases, and 9 bases lay between the germline ends. The CDR3 covers 14 residues. This specimen comes from a study of blood T cell repertoires in COVID-19. Study information: The United States, Italy and Spain provided the acute and convalescent COVID-19 samples. Sources were T cells, B-cell-depleted T cells, or PBMCs; the material itself was cDNA or gDNA.

As originally analysed: The assay estimated nucleated cells by amplifying reference gene primers. The data were produced by immunoSEQ multiplex PCR, yet TCRdb's version contains in-frame clones alone and is incomplete. The DNA gave D and trimming, while V, J and clone size come from that table. The table records fewer than 700,000 clones, 85% to 90% of them present only once. The source is a woman in her forties or fifties with COVID-19, enrolled during active disease. This chain uses TRBV24-1 with TRBJ1-2, with D unclear. The sequencing sample was made of peripheral blood. The CDR3 coding sequence is TGTGCCACCAGTGGCGGTGTATCTAACTATGGCTACACCTTC. Amino acid sequence: CATSGGVSNYGYTF.